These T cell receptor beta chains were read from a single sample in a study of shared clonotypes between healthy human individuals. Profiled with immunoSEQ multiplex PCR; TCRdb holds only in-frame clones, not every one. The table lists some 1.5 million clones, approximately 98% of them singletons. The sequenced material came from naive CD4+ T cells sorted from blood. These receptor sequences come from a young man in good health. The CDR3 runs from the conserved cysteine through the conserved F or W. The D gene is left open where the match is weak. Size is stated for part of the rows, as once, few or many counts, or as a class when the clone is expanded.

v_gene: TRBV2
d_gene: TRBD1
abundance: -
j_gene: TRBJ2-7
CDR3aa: CASSERSRGRHEQYF
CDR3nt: TGTGCCAGCAGTGAACGGTCCAGGGGGCGCCACGAGCAGTACTTC

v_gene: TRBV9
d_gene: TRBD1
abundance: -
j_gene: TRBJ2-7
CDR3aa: CASSVDRVGYEQYF
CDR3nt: TGTGCCAGCAGCGTTGACAGGGTAGGCTACGAGCAGTACTTC

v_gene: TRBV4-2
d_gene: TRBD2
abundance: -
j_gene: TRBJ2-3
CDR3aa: CASSPRLAADTQYF
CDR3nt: TGTGCCAGCAGCCCCAGACTAGCAGCAGATACGCAGTATTTT

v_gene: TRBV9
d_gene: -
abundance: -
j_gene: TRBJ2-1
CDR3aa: CASSVTASAYNEQFF
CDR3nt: TGTGCCAGCAGCGTAACGGCTAGCGCCTACAATGAGCAGTTCTTC

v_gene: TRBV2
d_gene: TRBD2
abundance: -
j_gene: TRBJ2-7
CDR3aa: CASSVRSGRALYEQYF
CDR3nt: TGTGCCAGCAGCGTTAGGAGCGGGAGAGCCCTCTACGAGCAGTACTTC

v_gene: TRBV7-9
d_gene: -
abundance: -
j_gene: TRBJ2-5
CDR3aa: CASSPRGLGETQYF
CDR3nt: TGTGCCAGCAGCCCAAGAGGATTGGGGGAGACCCAGTACTTC

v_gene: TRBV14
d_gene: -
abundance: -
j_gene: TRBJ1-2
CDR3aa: CATGFPGGYTF
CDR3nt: TGTGCCACTGGCTTTCCCGGGGGCTACACCTTC

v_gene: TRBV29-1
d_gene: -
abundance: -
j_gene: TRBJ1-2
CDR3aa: CSVPQTGNMLHYGYTF
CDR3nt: TGCAGCGTTCCCCAAACAGGGAATATGCTTCATTATGGCTACACCTTC

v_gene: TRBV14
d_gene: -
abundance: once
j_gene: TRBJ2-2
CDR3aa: CASSQGLFPRGSTGELFF
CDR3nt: TGTGCCAGCAGCCAAGGGCTCTTTCCCAGGGGAAGCACCGGGGAGCTGTTTTTT

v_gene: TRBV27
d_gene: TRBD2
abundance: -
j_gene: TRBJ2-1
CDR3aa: CASSPLAGNYNEQFF
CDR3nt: TGTGCCAGCAGTCCCCTAGCGGGGAACTACAATGAGCAGTTCTTC

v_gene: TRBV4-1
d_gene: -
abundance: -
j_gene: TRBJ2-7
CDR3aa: CASSQDPTGNDEQYF
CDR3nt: TGCGCCAGCAGCCAAGACCCCACGGGAAATGATGAGCAGTACTTC

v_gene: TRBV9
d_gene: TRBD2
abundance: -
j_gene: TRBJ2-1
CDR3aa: CASSPGTSHLREQFF
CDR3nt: TGTGCCAGCAGCCCTGGGACTAGCCACCTGCGCGAGCAGTTCTTC

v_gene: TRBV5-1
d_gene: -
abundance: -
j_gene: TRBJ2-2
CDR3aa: CASSLSGHTGELFF
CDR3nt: TGCGCCAGCAGCTTATCCGGGCACACCGGGGAGCTGTTTTTT

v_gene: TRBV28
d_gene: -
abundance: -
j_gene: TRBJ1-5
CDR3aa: CASSLTGPQHF
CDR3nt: TGTGCCAGCAGTTTGACAGGGCCCCAGCATTTT

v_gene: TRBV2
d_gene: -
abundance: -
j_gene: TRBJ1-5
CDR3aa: CASSERAVFQPQHF
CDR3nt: TGTGCCAGCAGTGAAAGGGCAGTTTTTCAGCCCCAGCATTTT

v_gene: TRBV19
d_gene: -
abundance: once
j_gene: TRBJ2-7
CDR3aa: CATSPWGSQDEQYF
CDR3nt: TGTGCCACCTCCCCCTGGGGGTCCCAGGACGAGCAGTACTTC

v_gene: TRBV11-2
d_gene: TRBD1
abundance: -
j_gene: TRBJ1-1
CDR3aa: CASSLGTGGRFNTEAFF
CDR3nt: TGTGCCAGCAGCTTAGGCACAGGGGGCAGGTTTAACACTGAAGCTTTCTTT

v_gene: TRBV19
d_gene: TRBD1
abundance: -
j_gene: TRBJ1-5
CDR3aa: CASSMRPDRALHPQHF
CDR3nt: TGTGCCAGTAGTATGCGACCCGACAGGGCCTTGCATCCCCAGCATTTT

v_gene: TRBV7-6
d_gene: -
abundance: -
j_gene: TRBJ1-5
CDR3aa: CASSLGIGFTGGNQPQHF
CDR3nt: TGTGCCAGCAGCTTAGGGATCGGATTTACAGGAGGGAATCAGCCCCAGCATTTT

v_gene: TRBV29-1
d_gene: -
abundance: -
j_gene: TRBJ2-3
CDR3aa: CSVGRGLPDTQYF
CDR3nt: TGCAGCGTTGGACGGGGGCTCCCAGATACGCAGTATTTT

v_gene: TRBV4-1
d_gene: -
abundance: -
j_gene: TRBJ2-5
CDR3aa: CASSQDWIQETQYF
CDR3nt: TGCGCCAGCAGCCAAGATTGGATCCAAGAGACCCAGTACTTC

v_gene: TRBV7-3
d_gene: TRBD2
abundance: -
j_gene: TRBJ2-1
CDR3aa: CASSLNPLAGGPSSYNEQFF
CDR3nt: TGTGCCAGCAGCTTAAACCCCCTAGCGGGAGGGCCGTCATCCTACAATGAGCAGTTCTTC

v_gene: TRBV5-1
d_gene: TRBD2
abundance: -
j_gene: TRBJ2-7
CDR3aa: CASSSGLAGGESYEQYF
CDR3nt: TGCGCCAGCAGCTCGGGACTAGCGGGAGGGGAATCCTACGAGCAGTACTTC

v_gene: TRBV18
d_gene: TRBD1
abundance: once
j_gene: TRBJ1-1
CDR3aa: CASSPQDRGLNTEAFF
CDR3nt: TGTGCCAGCTCACCACAGGACAGGGGATTGAACACTGAAGCTTTCTTT

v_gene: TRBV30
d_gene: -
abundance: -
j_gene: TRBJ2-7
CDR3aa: CAWSTNYEQYF
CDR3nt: TGTGCCTGGAGTACGAATTACGAGCAGTACTTC

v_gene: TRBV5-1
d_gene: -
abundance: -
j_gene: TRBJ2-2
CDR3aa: CASMTGSPGGELFF
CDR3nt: TGCGCCAGCATGACAGGATCGCCCGGTGGGGAGCTGTTTTTT

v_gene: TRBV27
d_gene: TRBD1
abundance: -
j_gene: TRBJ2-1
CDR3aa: CASSLAGQGGNEQFF
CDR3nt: TGTGCCAGCAGTTTAGCAGGACAGGGGGGCAATGAGCAGTTCTTC

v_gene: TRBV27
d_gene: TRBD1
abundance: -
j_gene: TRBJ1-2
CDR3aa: CASSSTGVGYTF
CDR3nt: TGTGCCAGCAGTTCAACAGGGGTTGGCTACACCTTC

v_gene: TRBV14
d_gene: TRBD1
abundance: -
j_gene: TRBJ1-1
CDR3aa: CASSQITGAAEAFF
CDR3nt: TGTGCCAGCAGCCAAATCACAGGGGCGGCTGAAGCTTTCTTT

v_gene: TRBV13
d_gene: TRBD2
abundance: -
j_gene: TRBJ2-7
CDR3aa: CASSRGTSGKEAYEQYF
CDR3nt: TGTGCCAGCAGCCGCGGGACTAGCGGGAAAGAAGCCTACGAGCAGTACTTC

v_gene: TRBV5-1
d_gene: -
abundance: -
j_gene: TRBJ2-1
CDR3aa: CASSLIASGGNEQFF
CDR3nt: TGCGCCAGCAGCTTGATCGCCAGTGGGGGCAATGAGCAGTTCTTC

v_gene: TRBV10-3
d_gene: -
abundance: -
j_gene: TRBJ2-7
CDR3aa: CAISESRDNYEQYF
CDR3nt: TGTGCCATCAGTGAGTCCCGGGACAACTACGAGCAGTACTTC

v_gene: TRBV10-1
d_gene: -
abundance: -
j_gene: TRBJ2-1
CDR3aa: CANDSPSSYNEQFF
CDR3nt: TGCGCCAACGACTCCCCCAGCTCCTACAATGAGCAGTTCTTC

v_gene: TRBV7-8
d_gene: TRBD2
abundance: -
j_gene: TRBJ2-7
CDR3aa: CASSFTSGGVYEQYF
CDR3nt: TGTGCCAGCAGCTTTACTAGCGGGGGAGTCTACGAGCAGTACTTC

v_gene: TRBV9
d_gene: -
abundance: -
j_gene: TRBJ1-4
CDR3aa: CASSASGTINEKLFF
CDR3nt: TGTGCCAGCAGCGCCTCCGGGACGATTAATGAAAAACTGTTTTTT

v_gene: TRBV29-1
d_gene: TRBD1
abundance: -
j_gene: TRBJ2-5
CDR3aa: CSVTGVRIQETQYF
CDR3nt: TGCAGCGTGACAGGGGTTAGGATACAAGAGACCCAGTACTTC

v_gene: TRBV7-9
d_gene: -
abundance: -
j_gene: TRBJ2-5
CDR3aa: CASSLVLAFKETQYF
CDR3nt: TGTGCCAGCAGCTTAGTCCTAGCGTTTAAAGAGACCCAGTACTTC

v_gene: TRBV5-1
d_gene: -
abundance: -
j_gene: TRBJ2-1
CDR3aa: CASTIQSSYNEQFF
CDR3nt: TGCGCCAGCACCATACAGAGCTCCTACAATGAGCAGTTCTTC

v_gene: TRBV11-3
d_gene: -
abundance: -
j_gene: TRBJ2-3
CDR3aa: CASSQDVMHTQYF
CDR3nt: TGTGCCAGCAGCCAGGACGTAATGCATACGCAGTATTTT